The 15 T cell receptor beta chains in this list originate from one sample, sequenced in a study of response to subunit inactivated influenza vaccine. Via MiXCR, TCRdb re-called the RT-PCR reads, giving one row per CDR3 protein. The data show over 650,000 distinct CDR3 sequences, with about 18% seen just once and 11% held by the top ten. The sample was PBMCs from blood, taken about 5 days after vaccination. These receptors all stem from a man aged 50 or older who received an inactivated influenza vaccine.

This clonotype appeared a few times. The chain combines TRBV20-1 with TRBJ2-7; 13 bases agree with TRBD2. Germline V gene sequence: CDR1 DFQATT, CDR2 SNEGSKA (reference sequence). Trimming removed 6 bases from V and 2 bases from J; junction bases left unmatched: 4. The length of the CDR3 is 14 residues. This chain's CDR3 is CSAAGLAGAYEQYF. DNA for the CDR3: TGCAGTGCCGCAGGACTAGCGGGGGCCTACGAGCAGTACTTC.

This chain joins TRBV5-1 and TRBJ1-2; possibly TRBD1 for D (5 bases). The V and J ends lost 4 bases and 6 bases respectively, with 22 bases between them. Germline lookup yields CDR1 SGHRS and CDR2 YFSETQ. This CDR3 has 16 amino acids. DNA for the CDR3: TGCGCCAGCAGCACCACGGACACACGAAAGATAGATGGCTACACCTTC. Translation gives CASSTTDTRKIDGYTF.

The CDR3 nucleotides read TGTGCCAGCAGCTTAGGTTTCGGAATACAAGAGACCCAGTACTTC. Amino acid sequence: CASSLGFGIQETQYF. The rearrangement links TRBV7-9 to TRBJ2-5; no firm D call. Trimming removed 1 base from V and 2 bases from J, with 11 bases in between. Germline V lookup: CDR1 SEHNR, CDR2 FQNEAQ (reference sequence). The CDR3 runs to 15 residues.

This clonotype was seen at least ten times. The chain uses TRBV12-3 or TRBV12-4 and TRBJ2-1; 7 nucleotides align to TRBD1. The CDR3 consists of 15 residues. The V and J ends lost 4 bases and 8 bases, in that order; junction bases with no gene match: 11. CDR3 loop: CASSSRTGGDYEQFF. In DNA form, the CDR3 reads TGTGCCAGCAGTTCTAGGACAGGTGGGGATTATGAGCAGTTCTTC.

The genes are TRBV29-1 and TRBJ2-5, with 7 bases lining up with TRBD1. With 5 bases clipped from V and 0 bases from J, the junction kept 3 bases outside the gene matches. The CDR3 sequence is 13 residues long. Germline V gene sequence: CDR1 SQVTM, CDR2 ANQGSEA. CDR3 protein: CSVRTGDQETQYF. CDR3 DNA sequence: TGCAGCGTTCGAACAGGGGACCAAGAGACCCAGTACTTC.

This clonotype was observed at least ten times. This rearrangement joins TRBV11-2 to TRBJ2-7; D possibly corresponds to TRBD1 (6 bases). The CDR3 contains 13 residues. Per the germline V gene, CDR1 is SGHAT and CDR2 is FQNNGV. V lost 2 bases and J lost 3, with 8 bases in between. The CDR3 here is CASSLQGRYEQYF. CDR3 DNA: TGTGCCAGCAGCTTACAGGGGCGCTACGAGCAGTACTTC.

The genes are TRBV7-8 and TRBJ2-5; no clear D. The CDR3 loop spans 18 amino acids. The V end lost 2 bases, the J end lost 1 base, and 20 bases lay between the germline ends. Per the germline V gene, CDR1 is SGHVS and CDR2 is FQNEAQ. The CDR3 reads CASSLIPVSTLPQETQYF. DNA for the CDR3: TGTGCCAGCAGCTTAATCCCCGTCTCGACCCTCCCCCAAGAGACCCAGTACTTC. Looking up the rest from reference TRBV7-8 and TRBJ2-5 gives the full variable domain: GAGVSQSPRYKVAKRGQDVALRCDPISGHVSLFWYQQALGQGPEFLTYFQNEAQLDKSGLPSDRFFAERPEGSVSTLKIQRTQQEDSAVYLCASSLIPVSTLPQETQYFGPGTRLLVL.

The chain carries TRBV25-1 and TRBJ2-7; perhaps TRBD1 as D (6 bases). There are 14 residues in the CDR3. The ends were cut back, 4 bases at V and 7 bases at J, with 17 bases in the middle. Germline CDR1 MGHDK, CDR2 SYGVNS. The CDR3 bases are TGTGCCAGCAGTGCAAACAGGGTGTCGGAAGAGCAGTACTTC. It specifies CASSANRVSEEQYF.

This clonotype has more than one count but fewer than ten. V usage is TRBV10-3 and J usage is TRBJ1-2; TRBD1 matches at 9 bases. This CDR3 spans 12 amino acids. V lost 7 bases, J lost 4 bases, and 1 base stayed unmatched. Per germline, CDR1 ENHRY and CDR2 SYGVKD. In DNA form, the CDR3 reads TGTGCCATCACGGGACAGGGCTATGGCTACACCTTC. Residues: CAITGQGYGYTF.

This clonotype has more than one count but fewer than ten. The gene calls are TRBV12-3 or TRBV12-4 and TRBJ1-2, with TRBD1 as a possible D gene (6 bases). The CDR3 spans 14 residues. Trimming pared 6 bases from V and 8 bases from J, leaving 19 bases between. CDR3 protein: CASRGPTGSWGYTF. Written as DNA, the CDR3 is TGTGCCAGCAGAGGACCTACAGGGTCGTGGGGCTACACCTTC.

The chain uses TRBV11-2 and TRBJ2-1; no reliable D call. V dropped 1 base and J dropped 4 bases, with 14 bases sitting between them. CDR3 length: 16 residues. The germline CDR1 and CDR2 sequences are SGHAT and FQNNGV. The DNA for the CDR3 is TGTGCCAGCAGCTTAGTATGGGCCGTGCGGTACAATGAGCAGTTCTTC. It is translated as CASSLVWAVRYNEQFF.

The sample holds many counts of this clonotype. J is TRBJ2-2 and V is TRBV5-1, with D perhaps being TRBD1 or TRBD2 (6 bases each). With 7 bases removed from V and 4 bases from J, the gap between germline ends came to 14 bases. The CDR3 consists of 14 residues. Germline lookup yields CDR1 SGHRS and CDR2 YFSETQ. This CDR3 is CASRAGQGTGELFF. The CDR3, as DNA: TGCGCCAGCCGGGCGGGACAAGGCACCGGGGAGCTGTTTTTT.

The rearrangement links TRBV6-4 to TRBJ2-5; 13 bases fit TRBD2. This CDR3 comprises 16 residues. From germline, CDR1 is MRHNA and CDR2 SNTAGT. The V segment lost 10 bases and the J segment 5 bases; nucleotides outside the gene matches: 13. CDR3 bases: TGTGCCACCAGGACTAGCGGGAGACCGGCGGGGGAGACCCAGTACTTC. Translated: CATRTSGRPAGETQYF.

This clonotype was observed many times. This chain joins TRBV20-1 and TRBJ1-1; D is unresolved. Germline V lookup: CDR1 DFQATT, CDR2 SNEGSKA (reference sequence). Trimming shortened V by 5 bases and J by 7 bases, and 11 bases separated the two germline ends. The CDR3 extends over 11 amino acids. The CDR3 protein is CSAALAVEAFF. CDR3 in DNA: TGCAGTGCTGCCCTTGCGGTTGAAGCTTTCTTT.

The chain uses TRBV19 and TRBJ2-2; possible D gene TRBD1, 6 bases. V was shortened by 9 bases and J by 5 bases, with 16 bases between the two germline ends. This CDR3 region has 14 residues. The germline V gene has CDR1 LNHDA and CDR2 SQIVND (reference sequence). The CDR3 DNA follows: TGTGCCAGCGCAGGCAGGGGAGCGACCGGGGAGCTGTTTTTT. Translating it yields CASAGRGATGELFF.